This T cell receptor (beta chain) was sequenced for a study of radiotherapy plus CTLA-4 blockade in lung cancer. Clones were read by immunoSEQ multiplex PCR, and TCRdb kept only the in-frame ones, dropping some. Here the sample spans more than 90,000 clones, roughly 88% being singletons. Germline V gives CDR1 ENHRY, CDR2 SYGVKD. Trimming removed 4 bases from V and 2 bases from J; junction bases left unmatched: 6. This CDR3 has 15 residues. The sample in question was peripheral blood, obtained from a patient treated with radiotherapy plus ipilimumab. This receptor was identified in a human donor with non-small cell lung cancer that progressed on radiotherapy plus ipilimumab. The chain has TRBV10-3 and TRBJ2-7; TRBD1 aligns across 9 bases. The CDR3 sequence: CAISGPGQGAYEQYF. The CDR3, as DNA: TGTGCCATCAGTGGGCCGGGACAGGGAGCCTACGAGCAGTACTTC.